The 30 T cell receptor beta chains below were found in one sample sequenced in a study. TCRdb processed the 5' RACE reads anew with MiXCR; each CDR3 protein has one entry. Of about 34,000 distinct CDR3 sequences in the sample, roughly 25% are singletons; the top ten hold 3.5% to 4%. Material for sequencing was naive CD4+ T cells sorted from a lymph node. The subset denotes: naive CD4+ T cells, CD4+CD45RA+CD25-. Every receptor here comes from a female donor with breast cancer.

The gene calls are TRBV12-3 or TRBV12-4 and TRBJ1-5, with D uncertain. CDR3 length equals 16 residues. V gave up 5 bases and J gave up 0 bases, with 14 bases separating them. CDR3 sequence: CASSPPGHHSNQPQHF. DNA for the CDR3: TGTGCCAGCAGTCCCCCCGGGCACCATAGCAATCAGCCCCAGCATTTT.

A note on this clonotype: A read error is possible here, since a much larger clone lies one base away. The V call is TRBV4-3, the J call TRBJ2-1, with unresolved D. The germline gives CDR1 LGHNA, CDR2 YSLEER. This CDR3 has 15 amino acids. This CDR3 is CASGQGQAWDNEQFF. CDR3 nucleotides: TGCGCCAGCGGCCAAGGCCAGGCATGGGACAATGAGCAGTTCTTC.

About this clonotype itself: This CDR3 is missing its conserved last phenylalanine or tryptophan, likely due to a read error. The rearrangement uses TRBV7-8 and TRBJ2-1; D tentatively reads TRBD1 or TRBD2 (5 bases each). The CDR3 is 12 residues long. Germline assignment: CDR1 SGHVS and CDR2 FQNEAQ. V was clipped by 3 bases and J by 10 bases, with 10 bases between them. The CDR3 region is CASSFMGEEQFL. Written as DNA, the CDR3 is TGTGCCAGCAGCTTTATGGGGGAGGAGCAGTTCCTC.

This clonotype was seen more than once but under ten times. The chain has TRBV5-1 and TRBJ1-1, with D possibly being TRBD1 (6 bases). Trimming pared 0 bases from V and 5 bases from J, leaving 17 bases between. This CDR3 has 16 amino acids. Per germline, CDR1 SGHRS and CDR2 YFSETQ. The CDR3 protein is CASSLAFRGGSTEAFF. The CDR3 DNA reads as TGCGCCAGCAGCTTGGCCTTCAGGGGAGGTTCGACTGAAGCTTTCTTT.

The rearrangement joins TRBV28 to TRBJ2-5; D gene uncertain. Germline assignment: CDR1 MDHEN and CDR2 SYDVKM. The CDR3 consists of 16 residues. V was trimmed by 4 bases and J by 5 bases, leaving 20 bases between them. CDR3 bases: TGTGCCAGCAGTTCCGTGATGGGTCGGCTCGGGGAGACCCAGTACTTC. This translates into CASSSVMGRLGETQYF.

The rearrangement uses TRBV24-1 and TRBJ2-3; possibly TRBD1 or TRBD2 for D (6 bases each). The V gene's germline CDR1 is KGHDR and CDR2 SFDVKD. Trimming removed 3 bases at V and 5 bases at J, with 14 bases between. The CDR3 length is 15 residues. The CDR3 loop reads CATSDPRGLQDTQYF. The CDR3, as DNA: TGTGCCACCAGTGATCCCCGGGGGCTCCAAGATACGCAGTATTTT.

This chain uses TRBV7-2 with TRBJ2-7; either TRBD1 or TRBD2 may fit D (5 bases each). Looked up from germline, CDR1 is SGHTA and CDR2 is FQGNSA. V dropped 1 base and J dropped 4 bases, with 8 bases sitting between them. The CDR3 runs to 13 residues. The DNA for the CDR3 is TGTGCCAGCAGCTTAGGGGACGGTTACGAGCAGTACTTC. It codes for CASSLGDGYEQYF.

This clonotype occurred many times. At one of its ends the junction is not consistent with the germline gene, which may arise from a read error. The V call is TRBV6-1, the J call TRBJ2-7; 9 bases match TRBD1. The length of the CDR3 is 13 residues. The germline V gene has CDR1 MNHNS and CDR2 SASEGT. The CDR3 DNA is TGTGCCGGCAGGGGACAGGGTAAATACGAGCAGTACTTC. Translation: CAGRGQGKYEQYF.

In DNA, the CDR3 is TGCAGTGCTCCCCGACCCCAGGGAGGGTTTGAGCAGTTCTTC. Amino acids: CSAPRPQGGFEQFF. The V and J genes are TRBV20-1 and TRBJ2-1; 7 positions match TRBD2. Germline V lookup: CDR1 DFQATT, CDR2 SNEGSKA (reference sequence). CDR3 size: 14 residues. After removal of 5 bases from V and 9 bases from J, the junction contained 13 bases not matched to a gene.

With respect to this clonotype: This may stem from a read error, because a much larger clone lies one nucleotide away. The chain links TRBV5-5 to TRBJ2-5; D is tentatively TRBD1 or TRBD2 (5 bases each). The CDR3 covers 12 residues. Germline V CDR1 and CDR2: SGHKS, YYEKEE (reference sequence). The CDR3 DNA sequence: TGTGCCAGCAGCTTTCTAGGGGAGACCCAGCACTTC. Protein product: CASSFLGETQHF.

The V gene is TRBV3-1, the J gene TRBJ2-7; no clear D. Trimming removed 3 bases from V and 3 bases from J, with 6 bases in between. CDR3 length equals 12 residues. The V gene's germline CDR1 is LGHDT and CDR2 YNNKEL (reference sequence). The CDR3 DNA reads TGTGCCAGCAGCCAGACCTTCTACGAGCAGTACTTC. This gives the protein CASSQTFYEQYF.

This clonotype came up many times. The genes are TRBV20-1 and TRBJ1-3, with TRBD1 as a possible D gene (6 bases). CDR1 and CDR2 from the germline V gene are DFQATT and SNEGSKA (reference sequence). Trimming stripped 0 bases from V and 3 bases from J, with 12 bases between. The CDR3 runs 15 residues. Here the CDR3 reads CSARDYQGIGNTIYF. The CDR3 DNA reads as TGCAGTGCTAGAGATTACCAGGGGATTGGAAACACCATATATTTT.

This clonotype turned up a few times. V and J are TRBV5-1 and TRBJ2-3, with 7 positions matching TRBD2. Germline V gene sequence: CDR1 SGHRS, CDR2 YFSETQ. V dropped 2 bases and J dropped 0; count of bases not matched to a gene: 0. The CDR3 length is 14 residues. As DNA, the CDR3 is TGCGCCAGCAGCTTAGCGGGAAGCACAGATACGCAGTATTTT. This sequence encodes CASSLAGSTDTQYF. The entire variable domain, with the rest obtained from reference TRBV5-1 and TRBJ2-3, is as follows: KAGVTQTPRYLIKTRGQQVTLSCSPISGHRSVSWYQQTPGQGLQFLFEYFSETQRNKGNFPGRFSGRQFSNSRSEMNVSTLELGDSALYLCASSLAGSTDTQYFGPGTRLTVL.

The chain uses TRBV6-2 or TRBV6-3 and TRBJ1-5; 7 positions match TRBD1. The CDR3 is made up of 16 amino acids. V trimming: 6 bases; J trimming: 5 bases; junction bases outside the gene matches: 13. CDR1 MNHEY and CDR2 SVGEGT come from the germline V gene. CDR3 residues: CASREAPRQGDQPQHF. CDR3 bases: TGTGCCAGCAGAGAAGCTCCAAGACAGGGCGATCAGCCCCAGCATTTT.

The chain has TRBV20-1 and TRBJ2-7, with D maybe TRBD2 (5 bases). Trimming removed 0 bases at V and 2 bases at J, with 14 bases between. CDR1 DFQATT and CDR2 SNEGSKA come from the germline V gene (reference sequence). The CDR3 runs 15 residues. The CDR3 is CSAREFNGETYEQYF. The CDR3 DNA reads as TGCAGTGCTAGAGAGTTTAACGGGGAGACCTACGAGCAGTACTTC.

Comment on this clonotype: A clone one base away is much larger, so this may be a read error. This chain uses TRBV27 with TRBJ1-1, with D unclear. Germline assignment: CDR1 MNHEY and CDR2 SMNVEV (reference sequence). CDR3 length: 11 residues. The CDR3 sequence: CASSSNTETFF. The CDR3 nucleotides are TGTGCCAGCAGTAGTAACACTGAAACTTTCTTT.

About this clonotype: A much larger clone differs from this one at a single base, so this may be a read error. The chain is built from TRBV5-1 and TRBJ2-1; TRBD1 aligns across 8 bases. Germline CDR1 reads SGHRS; CDR2 reads YFSETQ. The CDR3 loop spans 17 amino acids. Trimming removed 4 bases from V and 5 bases from J; junction bases left unmatched: 14. This chain's CDR3 is CASSGGDRGRTNNEQFF. Written as DNA, the CDR3 is TGCGCCAGCAGCGGGGGCGACAGGGGTCGGACTAACAATGAGCAGTTCTTC.

The chain joins TRBV2 to TRBJ2-6, with D uncertain. CDR3 length: 14 residues. The V gene's germline CDR1 is SNHLY and CDR2 FYNNEI. The V end lost 4 bases, the J end lost 2 bases, and 6 bases lay between the germline ends. The CDR3 nucleotides are TGTGCCAGCAGTGGGGCGGCTGGGGCCAACGTCCTGACTTTC. Its protein is CASSGAAGANVLTF.

In this sample, this clonotype turned up many times. The gene calls are TRBV3-1 and TRBJ1-2; D unresolved. The CDR3 runs 14 residues. CDR1 is LGHDT and CDR2 is YNNKEL in the germline V gene (reference sequence). Deletions cut 2 bases from V and 8 bases from J, with 15 bases between. CDR3 DNA sequence: TGTGCCAGCAGCCAAAGGAGCTTTACAAGCGGCTACACCTTC. Protein: CASSQRSFTSGYTF.

The chain joins TRBV19 to TRBJ2-2; D is unclear. With 1 base removed from V and 0 bases from J, the gap between germline ends came to 6 bases. The CDR3 is 15 amino acids. CDR1 and CDR2 from the germline V gene are LNHDA and SQIVND (reference sequence). Here the CDR3 reads CASSIARTNTGELFF. The CDR3 DNA reads TGTGCCAGTAGTATAGCGAGAACGAACACCGGGGAGCTGTTTTTT.

The chain has TRBV18 and TRBJ1-3; D is possibly TRBD1 (5 bases). V was clipped by 5 bases and J by 0 bases, with 11 bases between them. The CDR3 consists of 15 residues. Germline CDR1 reads KGHSH; CDR2 reads LQKENI. The CDR3, as DNA: TGTGCCAGCTCAGATCGACAGTTCTCTGGAAACACCATATATTTT. Translated, it gives CASSDRQFSGNTIYF. Complete variable domain (other parts from reference TRBV18 and TRBJ1-3): NAGVMQNPRHLVRRRGQEARLRCSPMKGHSHVYWYRQLPEEGLKFMVYLQKENIIDESGMPKERFSAEFPKEGPSILRIQQVVRGDSAAYFCASSDRQFSGNTIYFGEGSWLTVV.

The rearrangement uses TRBV20-1 and TRBJ2-3; unclear D gene. V was trimmed by 0 bases and J by 5 bases, leaving 6 bases between them. This CDR3 contains 12 residues. From germline, CDR1 is DFQATT and CDR2 SNEGSKA (reference sequence). Written as DNA, the CDR3 is TGCAGTGCTAGAGATTCGGGAGATACGCAGTATTTT. It yields the protein CSARDSGDTQYF.

The V and J genes are TRBV2 and TRBJ2-3; 8 nucleotides align to TRBD2. CDR1 SNHLY and CDR2 FYNNEI come from the germline V gene. The CDR3 runs 16 residues. V shed 1 base and J 4 bases; nucleotides not matched to a gene: 7. Here the CDR3 reads CASSEEAGGGPDTQYF. CDR3 nucleotide sequence: TGTGCCAGCAGTGAAGAGGCGGGGGGCGGCCCAGATACGCAGTATTTT.

V gene TRBV2 combines with J gene TRBJ1-6; 8 nucleotides align to TRBD1. CDR1 is SNHLY and CDR2 is FYNNEI in the germline V gene. The ends lost 2 bases at V and 7 bases at J; junction bases unmatched: 1. The CDR3 consists of 14 residues. CDR3 coding DNA: TGTGCCAGCAGTGAACAGGGGGCGAATTCACCCCTCCACTTT. The encoded protein is CASSEQGANSPLHF.

V is TRBV4-2 and J is TRBJ2-3, with a tentative D call TRBD2 (6 bases). Germline V gives CDR1 LGHNA, CDR2 YNFKEQ. V lost 3 bases, J lost 6 bases, and 13 bases lay in between. This CDR3 is built from 14 residues. CDR3 sequence reads: CASSQGLSLDTQYF. In nucleotides, the CDR3 is TGTGCCAGCAGCCAGGGACTTTCCTTGGATACGCAGTATTTT.

This clonotype has just a few counts. The conserved final phenylalanine or tryptophan is absent from the CDR3, which likely points to a read error. This rearrangement joins TRBV27 to TRBJ2-1; 11 bases match TRBD2. The junction had 7 bases not matched to a gene; V was cut back by 5 bases and J by 1 base. The CDR3 sequence is 17 residues long. Germline CDR1 is MNHEY and CDR2 is SMNVEV (reference sequence). The DNA for the CDR3 is TGTGCCAGCAGTCTCAGGGTAGCGGGAGGGTCCTACAATGAGCAGTTCCTC. Translated: CASSLRVAGGSYNEQFL.

This clonotype was seen a handful of times. V gene TRBV7-3 combines with J gene TRBJ1-6; TRBD1 is a possible D gene (5 bases). The CDR3 loop spans 15 amino acids. V was trimmed by 2 bases and J by 6 bases, leaving 11 bases between them. Per germline, CDR1 SGHTA and CDR2 FQGTGA. CDR3: CASSLVGAVNSPLHF. The CDR3 DNA sequence: TGTGCCAGCAGCTTAGTCGGGGCCGTTAATTCACCCCTCCACTTT.

V gene TRBV20-1 combines with J gene TRBJ2-1; 8 bases align to TRBD2. The V segment lost 7 bases and the J segment 1 base; nucleotides outside the gene matches: 12. The germline CDR1 and CDR2 sequences are DFQATT and SNEGSKA (reference sequence). This CDR3 comprises 16 residues. The CDR3 sequence is CSVPRAGRGSYNEQFF. The CDR3 DNA sequence: TGCAGTGTTCCCCGGGCCGGGAGGGGGTCCTACAATGAGCAGTTCTTC.

This clonotype occurred a few times. The J gene is TRBJ2-4, the V gene TRBV6-5, with a tentative D call TRBD2 (6 bases). The CDR3 runs 15 residues. Germline loops: CDR1 MNHEY, CDR2 SVGAGI. V lost 5 bases to trimming and J lost 0 bases, with 11 bases between them. This CDR3 is CASSGGELAKNIQYF. CDR3 coding DNA: TGTGCCAGCAGTGGAGGGGAACTAGCCAAAAACATTCAGTACTTC.

This chain connects TRBV6-6 to TRBJ1-5; no firm D call. CDR1 is MNHNY, CDR2 SVGAGI, per germline (reference sequence). The CDR3 consists of 13 residues. V gave up 7 bases and J gave up 4 bases, with 11 bases separating them. CDR3 nucleotides: TGTGCCAGCACATCGGACGGTAATCAGCCCCAGCATTTT. Protein product: CASTSDGNQPQHF.